Each of the 14 T cell receptor beta chains below was sequenced from the same sample in a study of T-cell memory formation after mild COVID-19. Via MiXCR, TCRdb re-called the 5' RACE reads, giving one row per CDR3 protein. The table shows around 130,000 distinct CDR3 sequences, with approximately 6.2% occurring only once. The sequencing input was PBMCs or a T cell subset sorted from them (not recorded which). The receptors come from an adult woman who had mild COVID-19 (a few samples of this study predate the infection). Cell type and time point are not known.

The chain uses TRBV11-2 and TRBJ2-3; TRBD2 matches at 9 bases. The germline V gene encodes CDR1 SGHAT and CDR2 FQNNGV. The CDR3 loop spans 16 amino acids. Trimming took 6 bases from V and 4 from J; bases not matched to a gene: 11. The CDR3 is CASSSRGGGASDTQYF. CDR3 bases: TGTGCCAGCAGTTCTCGTGGCGGGGGGGCGTCAGATACGCAGTATTTT. Using reference TRBV11-2 and TRBJ2-3 for the parts outside the CDR3, the full variable domain is EAGVAQSPRYKIIEKRQSVAFWCNPISGHATLYWYQQILGQGPKLLIQFQNNGVVDDSQLPKDRFSAERLKGVDSTLKIQPAKLEDSAVYLCASSSRGGGASDTQYFGPGTRLTVL.

In this sample, this clonotype turned up many times. This chain links TRBV7-8 with TRBJ2-7, with TRBD1 matching over 8 bases. The CDR3 runs to 15 residues. The J segment lost 1 base and the V segment lost 1 base, leaving 3 bases of the junction unmatched. Germline CDR1 reads SGHVS; CDR2 reads FQNEAQ. CDR3 residues: CASSLVTGGSYEQYF. The CDR3 nucleotides read TGTGCCAGCAGCTTAGTTACAGGGGGGTCCTACGAGCAGTACTTC.

This clonotype has a handful of counts. In DNA, the CDR3 is TGTGCCAGCAGCCCAAGGGCAGGGTATAACAATCAGCCCCAGCATTTT. Encoded protein: CASSPRAGYNNQPQHF. The rearrangement uses TRBV5-5 and TRBJ1-5, with D tentatively TRBD1 (5 bases). This CDR3 contains 16 residues. V shed 4 bases and J shed 3 bases, with 17 bases lying between them. Germline loops: CDR1 SGHKS, CDR2 YYEKEE (reference sequence).

This clonotype was picked up many times. This chain links TRBV28 with TRBJ2-7; TRBD2 matches at 7 bases. The CDR3 is made up of 12 amino acids. Germline loops: CDR1 MDHEN, CDR2 SYDVKM. The junction had 4 bases not matched to a gene; V was cut back by 8 bases and J by 3 bases. The CDR3 nucleotides read TGTGCCAGCGGGACTACAAGCTACGAGCAGTACTTC. Translation gives CASGTTSYEQYF.

This clonotype was counted only a few times. V usage is TRBV6-2 or TRBV6-3 and J usage is TRBJ2-1; no clear D. V lost 6 bases and J 2 bases, leaving 14 bases between the germline ends. The CDR3 is 15 residues long. Per the germline V gene, CDR1 is MNHEY and CDR2 is SVGEGT. DNA for the CDR3: TGTGCCAGCAGCCTCAGACCCGTGGCCTACAATGAGCAGTTCTTC. It specifies CASSLRPVAYNEQFF.

This clonotype was counted only a few times. V gene TRBV7-2 combines with J gene TRBJ2-3; D possibly corresponds to TRBD2 (6 bases). V was trimmed by 2 bases and J by 5 bases, leaving 14 bases between them. CDR3 length: 15 amino acids. Germline V CDR1 and CDR2: SGHTA, FQGNSA. CDR3 nucleotide sequence: TGTGCCAGCAGCTTATTTTGGGGACTGGAAGATACGCAGTATTTT. It yields the protein CASSLFWGLEDTQYF.

As to this clonotype: The germline gene is not matched at one end of the junction; a read error may be the cause. V and J are TRBV18 and TRBJ1-6, with 7 bases identical to TRBD1. CDR3 size: 17 residues. Germline lookup yields CDR1 KGHSH and CDR2 LQKENI. The CDR3 nucleotides read TGTGCCATCTCACCCCAGGGGGGGGCTCGGTATAATTCACCCCTCCACTTT. This gives the protein CAISPQGGARYNSPLHF.

This clonotype was seen at least ten times. The CDR3 sequence: CASSSSGGAKTQYF. The DNA of the CDR3 is TGTGCCAGCAGCTCTAGCGGGGGGGCGAAGACCCAGTACTTC. This sequence joins TRBV7-2 and TRBJ2-5; TRBD2 matches at 12 bases. Germline assignment: CDR1 SGHTA and CDR2 FQGNSA. The CDR3 consists of 14 residues. V was pared by 4 bases and J by 6 bases, with 3 bases of the junction left unmatched.

The chain couples TRBV12-3 or TRBV12-4 to TRBJ2-2, with a tentative D call TRBD2 (5 bases). CDR3 size: 14 residues. V was trimmed by 4 bases and J by 4 bases, leaving 10 bases between them. The CDR3 reads CASSSWTLTGELFF. CDR3 DNA: TGTGCCAGCAGTTCCTGGACTCTCACCGGGGAGCTGTTTTTT.

This clonotype has more than one count but fewer than ten. The chain has TRBV12-5 and TRBJ2-1; 9 nucleotides agree with TRBD2. This CDR3 spans 12 amino acids. The V and J ends lost 5 bases and 15 bases, in that order; junction bases with no gene match: 8. Per germline, CDR1 LGHNT and CDR2 FRNRAP. The CDR3 nucleotides read TGTGCTAGTGGTCCCGGACTAGCGCTAGTGTTCTTC. It codes for CASGPGLALVFF.

This clonotype was counted between two and nine times. The CDR3 reads CASSFGSDQQFF. The CDR3 DNA follows: TGTGCCAGCAGTTTTGGTTCGGATCAGCAGTTCTTC. The rearrangement joins TRBV12-3 or TRBV12-4 to TRBJ2-1; no firm D call. The CDR3 has 12 residues. The germline V and J ends were trimmed by 3 bases and 11 bases, with 11 bases remaining between them.

This clonotype occurred many times. V and J are TRBV7-3 and TRBJ2-7; tentative D call: TRBD2 (6 bases). This CDR3 spans 12 amino acids. Per the germline V gene, CDR1 is SGHTA and CDR2 is FQGTGA. The ends were cut back, 5 bases at V and 11 bases at J, with 16 bases in the middle. CDR3 sequence reads: CASSHVGDFKYF. Here the CDR3 DNA reads TGTGCCAGCAGCCACGTGGGGGACTTCAAGTACTTC.

This clonotype was picked up a small number of times. The chain combines TRBV5-1 with TRBJ2-3; 12 positions agree with TRBD2. This CDR3 is 16 amino acids long. V dropped 5 bases and J dropped 4; count of bases not matched to a gene: 8. The germline CDR1 and CDR2 sequences are SGHRS and YFSETQ. The CDR3, as DNA: TGCGCCAGCAGGGGACTAGCGGGCGGAGGCCCAGATACGCAGTATTTT. It is translated as CASRGLAGGGPDTQYF.

The chain joins TRBV27 to TRBJ2-7; 8 bases are shared with TRBD1. From germline, CDR1 is MNHEY and CDR2 SMNVEV (reference sequence). The CDR3 covers 14 residues. Germline trimming cut 8 bases from V and 0 bases from J; bases unmatched to any gene: 6. Here the CDR3 DNA reads TGTGCCAGCTGGACCGGACAGGGCTCCTACGAGCAGTACTTC. Protein: CASWTGQGSYEQYF.